One and the same sample provided the 17 T cell receptor beta chains below, sequenced in a study of identical twins. In TCRdb, the 5' RACE reads were re-called with MiXCR into one record per CDR3 protein. The sample has around 670,000 distinct CDR3 sequences, approximately 6.1% seen once; the top ten hold roughly 1.6%. The sample consisted of naive T cells sorted from blood. Receptor source: a man aged 18 to 29 in good health.

This clonotype was recorded a few times. This chain connects TRBV5-6 to TRBJ1-2; D uncertain. V was pared by 2 bases and J by 6 bases, with 8 bases between. CDR1 is SGHDT, CDR2 YYEEEE, per germline. This CDR3 contains 12 residues. CDR3 sequence: CASSLEENGYTF. The CDR3 DNA follows: TGTGCCAGCAGCTTAGAAGAGAATGGCTACACCTTC.

This clonotype was counted many times. This rearrangement joins TRBV24-1 to TRBJ2-1, with D uncertain. Trimming pared 5 bases from V and 2 bases from J, leaving 18 bases between. The CDR3 extends over 17 amino acids. CDR1 is KGHDR and CDR2 is SFDVKD in the germline V gene. The CDR3 is CATSGASYGRAYNEQFF. For the CDR3, the DNA is TGTGCCACCAGTGGTGCGTCGTACGGGCGCGCCTACAATGAGCAGTTCTTC.

In its sample, this clonotype was seen many times. The chain joins TRBV5-5 to TRBJ2-3; D is unclear. Germline CDR1 reads SGHKS; CDR2 reads YYEKEE (reference sequence). The CDR3 is made up of 15 amino acids. Trimming left V 1 base short and J 2 bases short, with 11 bases between. The CDR3 region is CASSLTNRFTDTQYF. In DNA, the CDR3 is TGTGCCAGCAGCTTGACCAACAGATTCACAGATACGCAGTATTTT.

This clonotype has ten or more counts. This chain joins TRBV12-3 or TRBV12-4 and TRBJ2-3; TRBD1 might be the D (5 bases). The CDR3 has 14 amino acids. The ends were cut back, 8 bases at V and 3 bases at J, with 15 bases in the middle. CDR3: CASDRGSKTDTQYF. CDR3 nucleotides: TGTGCCAGCGATAGGGGCTCTAAAACAGATACGCAGTATTTT.

CDR3 loop: CASRTSGRSEQFF. For the CDR3, the DNA is TGTGCCAGCAGGACTAGCGGGAGGTCTGAGCAGTTCTTC. This chain joins TRBV11-3 and TRBJ2-1, with 13 bases matching TRBD2. The CDR3 has 13 residues. Germline trimming cut 6 bases from V and 9 bases from J; bases unmatched to any gene: 2. From germline, CDR1 is SGHNT and CDR2 YENEEA. The whole variable domain, remainder taken from reference TRBV11-3 and TRBJ2-1, is EAGVVQSPRYKIIEKKQPVAFWCNPISGHNTLYWYLQNLGQGPELLIRYENEEAVDDSQLPKDRFSAERLKGVDSTLKIQPAELGDSAVYLCASRTSGRSEQFFGPGTRLTVL.

On this clonotype: A much larger clonotype is one base distant, so this may be a read error. The rearrangement uses TRBV25-1 and TRBJ2-3; the D gene is possibly TRBD2 (6 bases). Germline V gene sequence: CDR1 MGHDK, CDR2 SYGVNS. V lost 5 bases and J 5 bases, leaving 14 bases between the germline ends. The CDR3 length is 14 residues. The CDR3 loop is CASSFSRTIDTQYF. The CDR3 DNA reads TGTGCCAGCAGTTTTTCCAGGACTATAGATACGCAGTATTTT.

This clonotype was seen many times. CDR3 nucleotide sequence: TGTGCCAGCAGCTCCATACGAGGACTAGCGGGGCAAGAGACCCAGTACTTC. Amino acids: CASSSIRGLAGQETQYF. The chain uses TRBV7-9 and TRBJ2-5; TRBD2 matches 12 bases. The CDR3 extends over 17 amino acids. V lost 4 bases, J lost 2 bases, and 8 bases stayed unmatched. Germline V gene data show CDR1 as SEHNR and CDR2 as FQNEAQ (reference sequence).

In this sample, this clonotype turned up many times. The J gene is TRBJ1-1, the V gene TRBV10-3, with TRBD1 identical over 7 bases. Germline assignment: CDR1 ENHRY and CDR2 SYGVKD. The CDR3 is made up of 15 amino acids. The J segment lost 6 bases and the V segment lost 0 bases, leaving 7 bases of the junction unmatched. The DNA for the CDR3 is TGTGCCATCAGTGAGTCGGGTAAGGGGGCGGCTGAAGCTTTCTTT. Residues: CAISESGKGAAEAFF.

This clonotype showed up many times. V gene TRBV12-3 or TRBV12-4 combines with J gene TRBJ1-1, with no clear D. The ends were cut back, 2 bases at V and 0 bases at J, with 7 bases in the middle. The CDR3 extends over 14 amino acids. The CDR3 bases are TGTGCCAGCAGTTTAACAGCGATGAACACTGAAGCTTTCTTT. It is translated as CASSLTAMNTEAFF.

The table lists this clonotype with many counts. V is TRBV2 and J is TRBJ2-7; D gene uncertain. The V and J ends lost 8 bases and 2 bases respectively, with 7 bases between them. Germline V gene sequence: CDR1 SNHLY, CDR2 FYNNEI. The CDR3 totals 11 residues. CDR3 loop: CASAKTYEQYF. The CDR3, as DNA: TGTGCCAGCGCCAAAACCTACGAGCAGTACTTC.

This clonotype was picked up a small number of times. J is TRBJ2-1 and V is TRBV7-9; 9 positions agree with TRBD2. V shed 6 bases, J shed 8 bases, and the junction held 8 bases outside the gene matches. Germline loops: CDR1 SEHNR, CDR2 FQNEAQ (reference sequence). This CDR3 region has 14 residues. In DNA, the CDR3 is TGTGCCAGCAGTATGGCGGGAGGGCCATATGAGCAGTTCTTC. It is translated as CASSMAGGPYEQFF.

The DNA of the CDR3 is TGTGCCAGCAGCCTACAAGGACTAGCGGGAATCTATGAGCAGTTCTTC. Its protein product is CASSLQGLAGIYEQFF. The rearrangement links TRBV28 to TRBJ2-1; the match to TRBD2 covers 12 bases. CDR1 MDHEN and CDR2 SYDVKM come from the germline V gene. The J segment lost 8 bases and the V segment lost 6 bases, leaving 11 bases of the junction unmatched. The CDR3 spans 16 residues.

This clonotype was seen ten or more times. The gene calls are TRBV18 and TRBJ2-7; possibly TRBD1 for D (6 bases). CDR3 size: 13 residues. The germline V gene encodes CDR1 KGHSH and CDR2 LQKENI. The V end was cut by 2 bases, the J end by 1 base, with 6 bases between. The CDR3 region has the DNA TGTGCCAGCTCACCAGGACAGTCCTACGAGCAGTACGTC. Translation: CASSPGQSYEQYV.

This clonotype was seen more than once but under ten times. This rearrangement joins TRBV11-2 to TRBJ2-1; 9 bases map to TRBD2. Germline-derived CDR1 and CDR2 are SGHAT and FQNNGV. This CDR3 spans 16 amino acids. J gave up 5 bases and V 3 bases, and 8 bases lay outside the gene matches. CDR3 sequence (DNA): TGTGCCAGCAGCTTCTTTGCGGGAGGGGGTGACAATGAGCAGTTCTTC. Residues: CASSFFAGGGDNEQFF.

This clonotype came up many times. CDR3 amino acids: CSARRTNGEYTQYF. DNA for the CDR3: TGCAGTGCTAGACGCACGAACGGGGAATACACGCAGTATTTT. This rearrangement joins TRBV20-1 to TRBJ2-3, with D tentatively TRBD2 (5 bases). CDR3 length: 14 residues. V gave up 2 bases and J gave up 9 bases, with 18 bases separating them. CDR1 and CDR2 from the germline V gene are DFQATT and SNEGSKA (reference sequence).

In its sample, this clonotype was seen a few times. The chain uses TRBV3-1 and TRBJ2-7; 10 bases fit TRBD2. The CDR3 length is 16 residues. Per germline, CDR1 LGHDT and CDR2 YNNKEL (reference sequence). J lost 4 bases, V lost 1 base, and 7 bases had no gene match. The CDR3 here is CASSQGISGRSYEQYV. CDR3 DNA: TGTGCCAGCAGCCAAGGGATTAGCGGGAGGTCTTACGAGCAGTACGTC.

This clonotype was observed a few times. The chain carries TRBV7-9 and TRBJ1-1; tentative D call: TRBD1 (6 bases). Germline CDR1 and CDR2: SEHNR and FQNEAQ (reference sequence). The ends were cut back, 5 bases at V and 4 bases at J, with 17 bases in the middle. The CDR3 has 15 residues. The DNA for the CDR3 is TGTGCCAGCAGCGCGTTCCGGGGGCGCGGCACTGAAGCTTTCTTT. Its translation: CASSAFRGRGTEAFF.